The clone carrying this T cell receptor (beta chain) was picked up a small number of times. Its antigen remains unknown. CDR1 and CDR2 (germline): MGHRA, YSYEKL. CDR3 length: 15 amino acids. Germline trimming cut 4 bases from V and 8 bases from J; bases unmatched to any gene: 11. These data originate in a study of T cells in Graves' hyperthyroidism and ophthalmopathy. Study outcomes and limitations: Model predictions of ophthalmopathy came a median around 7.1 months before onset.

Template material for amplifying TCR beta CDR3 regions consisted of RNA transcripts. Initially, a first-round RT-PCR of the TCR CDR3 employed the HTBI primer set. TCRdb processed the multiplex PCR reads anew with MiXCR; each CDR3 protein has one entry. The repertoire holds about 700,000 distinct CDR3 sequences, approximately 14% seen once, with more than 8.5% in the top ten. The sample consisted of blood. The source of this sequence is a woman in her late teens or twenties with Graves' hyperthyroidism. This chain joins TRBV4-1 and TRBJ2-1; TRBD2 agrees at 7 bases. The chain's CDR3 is CASSPLGTKDYEQFF. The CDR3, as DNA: TGCGCCAGCAGCCCCCTAGGGACTAAGGATTATGAGCAGTTCTTC.